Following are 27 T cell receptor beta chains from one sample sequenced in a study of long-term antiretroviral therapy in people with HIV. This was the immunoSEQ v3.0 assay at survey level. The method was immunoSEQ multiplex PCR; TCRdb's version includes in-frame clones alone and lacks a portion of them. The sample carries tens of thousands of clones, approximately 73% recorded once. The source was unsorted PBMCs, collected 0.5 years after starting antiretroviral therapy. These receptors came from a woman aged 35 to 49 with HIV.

This CDR3 reads CASSVAPISPRQDGYTF. CDR3 in DNA: TGTGCCAGCAGCGTAGCCCCCATTAGCCCCAGGCAGGATGGCTACACCTTC. V usage is TRBV9 and J usage is TRBJ1-2; D is ambiguous. V lost 0 bases, J lost 6 bases, and 21 bases lay in between. In germline, CDR1 is SGDLS, CDR2 YYNGEE. The CDR3 runs to 17 residues.

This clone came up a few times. CDR3 in amino acids: CAISPTGEAEAFF. DNA of the CDR3: TGTGCCATCAGCCCGACAGGGGAAGCAGAAGCTTTCTTT. V and J are TRBV10-3 and TRBJ1-1; 8 bases line up with TRBD1. The V and J ends lost 6 bases and 8 bases, in that order; junction bases with no gene match: 8. Germline V gives CDR1 ENHRY, CDR2 SYGVKD. There are 13 residues in the CDR3.

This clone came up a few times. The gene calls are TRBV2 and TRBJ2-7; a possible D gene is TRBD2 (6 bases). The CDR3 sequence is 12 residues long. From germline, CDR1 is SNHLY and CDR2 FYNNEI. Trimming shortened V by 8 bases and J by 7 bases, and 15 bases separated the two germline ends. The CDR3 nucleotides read TGTGCCAGCCTGGGACGCGGGGAAGAGCAGTACTTC. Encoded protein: CASLGRGEEQYF.

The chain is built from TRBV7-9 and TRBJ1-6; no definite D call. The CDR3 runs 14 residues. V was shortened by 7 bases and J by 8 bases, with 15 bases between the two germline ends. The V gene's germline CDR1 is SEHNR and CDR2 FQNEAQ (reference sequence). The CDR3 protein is CASTPVGADSPLHF. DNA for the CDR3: TGTGCCAGCACCCCTGTAGGCGCAGATTCACCCCTCCACTTT.

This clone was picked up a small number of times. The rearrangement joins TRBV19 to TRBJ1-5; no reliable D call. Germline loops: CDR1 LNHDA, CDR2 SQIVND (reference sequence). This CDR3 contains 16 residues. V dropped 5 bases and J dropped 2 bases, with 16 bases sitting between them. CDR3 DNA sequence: TGTGCCAGTAGTCCCTGGACGGGGTTTGGCAATCAGCCCCAGCATTTT. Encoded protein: CASSPWTGFGNQPQHF.

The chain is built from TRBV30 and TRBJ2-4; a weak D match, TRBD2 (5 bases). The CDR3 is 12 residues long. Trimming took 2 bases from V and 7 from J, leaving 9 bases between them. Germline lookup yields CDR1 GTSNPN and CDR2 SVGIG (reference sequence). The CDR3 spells CAWSPGENIQYF. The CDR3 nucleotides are TGTGCCTGGAGTCCCGGGGAGAACATTCAGTACTTC.

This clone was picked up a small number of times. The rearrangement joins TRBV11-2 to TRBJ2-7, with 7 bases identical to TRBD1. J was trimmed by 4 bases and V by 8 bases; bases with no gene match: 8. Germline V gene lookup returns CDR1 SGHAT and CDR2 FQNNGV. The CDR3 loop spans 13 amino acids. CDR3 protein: CASGRDRPYEQYF. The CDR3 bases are TGTGCCAGCGGCCGGGACAGACCTTACGAGCAGTACTTC.

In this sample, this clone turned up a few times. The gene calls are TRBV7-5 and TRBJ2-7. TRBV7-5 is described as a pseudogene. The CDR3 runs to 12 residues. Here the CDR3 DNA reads TGTGTCAGAAGCTTAGTACCCTACGAGCAGTACTTC. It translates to CVRSLVPYEQYF.

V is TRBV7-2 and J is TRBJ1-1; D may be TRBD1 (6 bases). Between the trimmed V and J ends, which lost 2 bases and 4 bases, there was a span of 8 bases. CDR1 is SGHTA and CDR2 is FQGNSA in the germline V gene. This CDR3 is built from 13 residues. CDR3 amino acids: CASSLKGGTEAFF. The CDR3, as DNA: TGTGCCAGCAGCTTAAAGGGGGGCACTGAAGCTTTCTTT.

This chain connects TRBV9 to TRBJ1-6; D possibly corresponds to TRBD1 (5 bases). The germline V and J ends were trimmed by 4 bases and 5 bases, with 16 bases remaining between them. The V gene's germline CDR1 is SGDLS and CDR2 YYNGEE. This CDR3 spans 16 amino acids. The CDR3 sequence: CASSSRGDYHNSPLHF. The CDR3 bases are TGTGCCAGCAGCTCCCGGGGCGACTATCATAATTCACCCCTCCACTTT.

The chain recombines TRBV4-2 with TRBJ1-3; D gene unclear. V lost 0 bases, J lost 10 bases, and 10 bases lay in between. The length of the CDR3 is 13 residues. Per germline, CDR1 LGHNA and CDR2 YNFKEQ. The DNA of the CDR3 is TGTGCCAGCAGCCAAGAACGAGGAGTAACCATATATTTT. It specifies CASSQERGVTIYF.

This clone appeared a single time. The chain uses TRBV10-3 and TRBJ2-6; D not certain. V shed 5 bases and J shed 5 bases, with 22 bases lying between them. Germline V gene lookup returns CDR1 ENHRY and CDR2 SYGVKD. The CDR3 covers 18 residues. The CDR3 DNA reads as TGTGCCATCAGTCAAGCGAACTGTATACAAAGTCGGGCCAACGTCCTGACTTTC. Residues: CAISQANCIQSRANVLTF.

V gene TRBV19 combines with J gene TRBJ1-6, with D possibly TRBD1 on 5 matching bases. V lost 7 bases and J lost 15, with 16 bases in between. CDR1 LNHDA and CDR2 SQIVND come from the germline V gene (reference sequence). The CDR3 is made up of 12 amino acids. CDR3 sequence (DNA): TGTGCCAGTAAAGAGGCAGGGCGAGTCCTCCACTTT. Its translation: CASKEAGRVLHF.

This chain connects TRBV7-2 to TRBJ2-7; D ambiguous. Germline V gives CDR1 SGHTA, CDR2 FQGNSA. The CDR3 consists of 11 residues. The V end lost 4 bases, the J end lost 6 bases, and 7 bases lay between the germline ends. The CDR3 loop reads CASSSTVEQYF. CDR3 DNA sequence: TGTGCCAGCAGCTCAACAGTCGAGCAGTACTTC.

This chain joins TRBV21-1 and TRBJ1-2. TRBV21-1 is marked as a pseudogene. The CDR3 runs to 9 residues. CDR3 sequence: CASRSGYTF. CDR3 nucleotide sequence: TGTGCCTCTCGTTCTGGCTACACCTTC.

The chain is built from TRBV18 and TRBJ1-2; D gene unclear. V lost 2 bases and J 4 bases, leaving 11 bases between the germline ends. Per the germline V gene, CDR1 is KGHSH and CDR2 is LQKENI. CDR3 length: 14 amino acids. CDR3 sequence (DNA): TGTGCCAGCTCACCATCCAGTGGACCCTATGGCTACACCTTC. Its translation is CASSPSSGPYGYTF.

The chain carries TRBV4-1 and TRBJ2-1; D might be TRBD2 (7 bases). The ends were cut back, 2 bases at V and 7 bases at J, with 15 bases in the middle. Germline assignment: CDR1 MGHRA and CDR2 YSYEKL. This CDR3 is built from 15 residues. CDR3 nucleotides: TGCGCCAGCAGCCAACCCCAAAAGGGGGGGAATGAGCAGTTCTTC. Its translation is CASSQPQKGGNEQFF.

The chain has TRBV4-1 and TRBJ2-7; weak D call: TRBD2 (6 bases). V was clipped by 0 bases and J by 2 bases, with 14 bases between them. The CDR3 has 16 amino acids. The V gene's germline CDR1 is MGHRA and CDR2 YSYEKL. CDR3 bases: TGCGCCAGCAGCCAAGATTCGGGGGACGTCACCTACGAGCAGTACTTC. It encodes CASSQDSGDVTYEQYF.

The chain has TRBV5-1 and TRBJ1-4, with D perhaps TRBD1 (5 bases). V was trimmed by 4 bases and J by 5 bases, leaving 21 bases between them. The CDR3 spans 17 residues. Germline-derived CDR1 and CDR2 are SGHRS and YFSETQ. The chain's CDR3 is CASSPTRIQETNEKLFF. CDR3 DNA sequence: TGCGCCAGCAGCCCAACCCGAATACAGGAGACGAATGAAAAACTGTTTTTT. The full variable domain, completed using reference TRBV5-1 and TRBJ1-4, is KAGVTQTPRYLIKTRGQQVTLSCSPISGHRSVSWYQQTPGQGLQFLFEYFSETQRNKGNFPGRFSGRQFSNSRSEMNVSTLELGDSALYLCASSPTRIQETNEKLFFGSGTQLSVL.

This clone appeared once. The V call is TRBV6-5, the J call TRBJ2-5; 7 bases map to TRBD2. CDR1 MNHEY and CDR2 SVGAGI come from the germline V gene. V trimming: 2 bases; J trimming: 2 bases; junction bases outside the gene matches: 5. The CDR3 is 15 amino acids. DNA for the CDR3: TGTGCCAGCAGTTACAGGGCTAGCGGACAAGAGACCCAGTACTTC. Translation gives CASSYRASGQETQYF.

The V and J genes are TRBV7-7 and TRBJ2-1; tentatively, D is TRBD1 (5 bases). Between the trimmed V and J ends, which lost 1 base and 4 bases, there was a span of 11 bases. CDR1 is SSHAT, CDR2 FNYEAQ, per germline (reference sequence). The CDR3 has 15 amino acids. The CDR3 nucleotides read TGTGCCAGCAGCTTAGGAGACAGTGTTTACAATGAGCAGTTCTTC. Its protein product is CASSLGDSVYNEQFF.

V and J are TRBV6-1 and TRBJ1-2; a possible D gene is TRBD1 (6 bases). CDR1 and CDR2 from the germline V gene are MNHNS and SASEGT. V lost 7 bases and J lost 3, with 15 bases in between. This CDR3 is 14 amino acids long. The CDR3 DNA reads TGTGCCAGCAATCTACAGGGATCGGACTATGGCTACACCTTC. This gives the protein CASNLQGSDYGYTF.

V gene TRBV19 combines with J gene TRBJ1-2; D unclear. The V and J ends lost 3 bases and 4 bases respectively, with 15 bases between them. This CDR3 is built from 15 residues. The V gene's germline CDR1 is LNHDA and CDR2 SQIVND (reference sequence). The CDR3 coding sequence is TGTGCCAGTAGTATTTCTTGGGGATTGGGCTATGGCTACACCTTC. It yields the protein CASSISWGLGYGYTF.

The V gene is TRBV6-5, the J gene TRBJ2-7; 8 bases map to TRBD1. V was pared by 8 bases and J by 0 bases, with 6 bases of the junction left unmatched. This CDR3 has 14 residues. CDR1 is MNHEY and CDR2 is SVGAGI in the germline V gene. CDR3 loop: CASWRDRRSYEQYF. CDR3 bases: TGTGCCAGCTGGAGGGACAGGCGCTCCTACGAGCAGTACTTC.

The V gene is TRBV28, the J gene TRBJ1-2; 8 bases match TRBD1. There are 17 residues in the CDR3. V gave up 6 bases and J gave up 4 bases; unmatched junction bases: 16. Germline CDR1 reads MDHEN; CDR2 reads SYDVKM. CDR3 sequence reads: CASSQSGAGGAGYGYTF. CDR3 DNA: TGTGCCAGCAGCCAAAGCGGTGCAGGGGGCGCAGGCTATGGCTACACCTTC.

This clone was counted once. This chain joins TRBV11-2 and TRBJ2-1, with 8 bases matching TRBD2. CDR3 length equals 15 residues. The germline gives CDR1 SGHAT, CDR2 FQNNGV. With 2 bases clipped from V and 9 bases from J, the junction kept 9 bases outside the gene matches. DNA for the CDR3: TGTGCCAGCAGCTTAAACACCGGGGGGGCAACTGAGCAGTTCTTC. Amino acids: CASSLNTGGATEQFF.

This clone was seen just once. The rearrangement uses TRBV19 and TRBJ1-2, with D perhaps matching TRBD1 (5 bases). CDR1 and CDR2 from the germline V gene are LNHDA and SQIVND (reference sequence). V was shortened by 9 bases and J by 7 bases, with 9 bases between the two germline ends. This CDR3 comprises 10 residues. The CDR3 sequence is CASQGFGYTF. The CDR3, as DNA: TGTGCCAGCCAGGGTTTTGGCTACACCTTC.